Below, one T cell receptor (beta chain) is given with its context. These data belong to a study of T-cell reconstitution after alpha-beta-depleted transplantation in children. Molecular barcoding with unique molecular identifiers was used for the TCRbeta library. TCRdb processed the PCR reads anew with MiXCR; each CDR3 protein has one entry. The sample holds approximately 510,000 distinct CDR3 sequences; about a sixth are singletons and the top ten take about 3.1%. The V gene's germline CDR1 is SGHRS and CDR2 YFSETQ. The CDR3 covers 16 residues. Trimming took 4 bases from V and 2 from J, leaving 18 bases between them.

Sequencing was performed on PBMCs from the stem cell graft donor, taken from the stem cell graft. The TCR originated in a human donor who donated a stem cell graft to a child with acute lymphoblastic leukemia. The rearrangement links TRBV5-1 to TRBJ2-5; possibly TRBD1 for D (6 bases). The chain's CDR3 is CASSRAPGQGQETQYF. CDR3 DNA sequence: TGCGCCAGCAGCCGTGCCCCTGGGCAGGGGCAAGAGACCCAGTACTTC.